Listed below are T cell receptor beta chains from one sample, sequenced in a study of T cell responses to AZD1222 COVID-19 vaccine. TCRdb keeps only in-frame clones here, not all; method: immunoSEQ multiplex PCR. The data hold 110,000 or so clones, with around 89% observed a single time. The input for sequencing was peripheral blood, taken on day 0 of AZD1222 vaccination. These TCRs come from an adult in good health. CDR3s include the opening cysteine and the closing phenylalanine or tryptophan. A D gene is named only where the DNA matches it firmly. Expanded clones get a size class; other rows say once, few or many, or leave the size out.

J: TRBJ2-1; D: -; V: TRBV4-2; size: -; DNA: TGTGCCAGCAGCCAAGGGTCGGGCGGGAAGGCGGGGGAGCAGTTCTTC; CDR3: CASSQGSGGKAGEQFF
J: TRBJ1-2; D: -; V: TRBV6-2/TRBV6-3; size: -; DNA: TGTGCCAGCAGCGGCGGGGGCCGGGGCTACACCTTC; CDR3: CASSGGGRGYTF
J: TRBJ2-1; D: -; V: TRBV7-3; size: once; DNA: TGTGCCAGCAGCTTAGCGAGCGCCATCTTCAATGAGCAGTTCTTC; CDR3: CASSLASAIFNEQFF
J: TRBJ2-3; D: -; V: TRBV7-6; size: -; DNA: TGTGCCAGCAGCCACGCGGGCTACACAGATACGCAGTATTTT; CDR3: CASSHAGYTDTQYF
J: TRBJ2-7; D: TRBD1; V: TRBV5-5; size: few; DNA: TGTGCCAGCAGCTGGGGACAGGGGACCTCCTACGAGCAGTACTTC; CDR3: CASSWGQGTSYEQYF
J: TRBJ2-1; D: -; V: TRBV5-1; size: -; DNA: TGCGCCAGCAGTCATGAGCAGGCTGAGCAGTTCTTC; CDR3: CASSHEQAEQFF
J: TRBJ1-6; D: TRBD1; V: TRBV7-8; size: -; DNA: TGTGCCAGCAGCTCCTTAGGGGACAGGGACGAACCTGCTTCACCCCTCCACTTT; CDR3: CASSSLGDRDEPASPLHF
J: TRBJ1-5; D: -; V: TRBV19; size: -; DNA: TGTGCCAGTAGTGTTAGGACAGATAGCAATCAGCCCCAGCATTTT; CDR3: CASSVRTDSNQPQHF
J: TRBJ1-4; D: -; V: TRBV4-3; size: -; DNA: TGCGCCAGCAGCCGGGGGGCGATCGCAACTAATGAAAAACTGTTTTTT; CDR3: CASSRGAIATNEKLFF
J: TRBJ2-3; D: -; V: TRBV5-1; size: -; DNA: TGCGCCAGCAGCCCGAATCCTAGGAATACAGATACGCAGTATTTT; CDR3: CASSPNPRNTDTQYF
J: TRBJ1-2; D: TRBD1; V: TRBV5-1; size: few; DNA: TGCGCCAGCAGCTTGGATCCGGGACAGGGAGGTTCCGGCTACACCTTC; CDR3: CASSLDPGQGGSGYTF
J: TRBJ2-5; D: TRBD2; V: TRBV24-1; size: once; DNA: TGTGCCACCAGTGATTCCGGACTAGCGGGGAACCAAGAGACCCAGTACTTC; CDR3: CATSDSGLAGNQETQYF
J: TRBJ1-5; D: TRBD1; V: TRBV19; size: -; DNA: TGTGCCAGTAATACAGGGGGAAGCAATCAGCCCCAGCATTTT; CDR3: CASNTGGSNQPQHF
J: TRBJ2-1; D: -; V: TRBV5-1; size: -; DNA: TGCGCCAGCAGCTTGAGGACTGAGAGAAATGAGCAGTTCTTC; CDR3: CASSLRTERNEQFF
J: TRBJ2-5; D: -; V: TRBV5-5; size: -; DNA: TGTGCCAGCAGCTTGGTGGGGGCCGACCTGGAGACCCAGTACTTC; CDR3: CASSLVGADLETQYF
J: TRBJ2-1; D: -; V: TRBV5-6; size: -; DNA: TGTGCCAGCACCGGGGTGTCCATTTACAATGAGCAGTTCTTC; CDR3: CASTGVSIYNEQFF
J: TRBJ2-7; D: TRBD1; V: TRBV5-5; size: -; DNA: TGTGCCAGCAGCCTGAGGGACAGGTACGAGCAGTACTTC; CDR3: CASSLRDRYEQYF
J: TRBJ2-1; D: TRBD1; V: TRBV6-5; size: once; DNA: TGTGCCAGCAGTTTGGGGGACAGGGGAGGGGATGAGCAGTTCTTC; CDR3: CASSLGDRGGDEQFF
J: TRBJ2-1; D: TRBD1; V: TRBV10-3; size: -; DNA: TGTGCCATCAGGGAGACAGGGGGCAATGAGCAGTTCTTC; CDR3: CAIRETGGNEQFF
J: TRBJ1-2; D: TRBD1; V: TRBV18; size: -; DNA: TGTGCCAGCTCACAAGACAGGGCTACTAACTATGGCTACACCTTC; CDR3: CASSQDRATNYGYTF
J: TRBJ1-4; D: -; V: TRBV19; size: few; DNA: TGTGCCAGTAGTACTTGGGGGACTGGAAGTGAAAAACTGTTTTTT; CDR3: CASSTWGTGSEKLFF
J: TRBJ1-2; D: TRBD1; V: TRBV5-1; size: -; DNA: TGCGCCAGCAGCTTGCTCGGACAGGGCAACTATGGCTACACCTTC; CDR3: CASSLLGQGNYGYTF
J: TRBJ1-4; D: -; V: TRBV15; size: few; DNA: TGTGCCACCAGGCGGGGGTCAACTAATGAAAAACTGTTTTTT; CDR3: CATRRGSTNEKLFF
J: TRBJ2-7; D: -; V: TRBV27; size: -; DNA: TGTGCCAGCACTCACGGCAGCACCTACGAGCAGTACTTC; CDR3: CASTHGSTYEQYF
J: TRBJ1-6; D: -; V: TRBV11-2; size: -; DNA: TGTGCCAGCAGCTCCTTACGGGGTGGGGCGCGTAGGGCTTCACCCCTCCACTTT; CDR3: CASSSLRGGARRASPLHF
J: TRBJ1-5; D: -; V: TRBV5-6; size: -; DNA: TGTGCCAGCAGCTCGGGGACTTATCAGCCCCAGCATTTT; CDR3: CASSSGTYQPQHF
J: TRBJ1-2; D: TRBD1; V: TRBV28; size: -; DNA: TGTGCCAGCACTCGGGACAGGAACTATGGCTACACCTTC; CDR3: CASTRDRNYGYTF
J: TRBJ2-1; D: TRBD2; V: TRBV9; size: -; DNA: TGTGCCAGCAGCGATTCAGCGGGGGCCTACAATGAGCAGTTCTTC; CDR3: CASSDSAGAYNEQFF
J: TRBJ2-3; D: TRBD1; V: TRBV11-2; size: -; DNA: TGTGCCAGCAGCCGAAAAACACAGGGGGAGACCACAGATACGCAGTATTTT; CDR3: CASSRKTQGETTDTQYF
J: TRBJ2-7; D: TRBD1; V: TRBV5-1; size: -; DNA: TGCGCCAGCAGCTTAGGGGGCCCGTCCTACGAGCAGTACTTC; CDR3: CASSLGGPSYEQYF
J: TRBJ2-2; D: -; V: TRBV10-3; size: -; DNA: TGTGCCATCAGTGGCTCTCCGGGACAAAGGATTTTT; CDR3: CAISGSPGQRIF
J: TRBJ2-7; D: -; V: TRBV7-9; size: -; DNA: TGTGCCAGCAGCGTAACAGGGTCTCGGGAGCAGTACTTC; CDR3: CASSVTGSREQYF
J: TRBJ2-1; D: TRBD1; V: TRBV15; size: -; DNA: TGTGCCACCAGTGAAGGACAGGACTACAATGAGCAGTTCTTC; CDR3: CATSEGQDYNEQFF
J: TRBJ1-2; D: -; V: TRBV11-1; size: -; DNA: TGTGCCAGCAGCTTAGACAGGGACTATGGCTACACCTTC; CDR3: CASSLDRDYGYTF
J: TRBJ2-7; D: TRBD1; V: TRBV11-2; size: -; DNA: TGTGCCAGCAGCCCCGTCCCGGGACAGGGGGGTACCTCCTACGAGCAGTACTTC; CDR3: CASSPVPGQGGTSYEQYF
J: TRBJ1-1; D: TRBD1; V: TRBV18; size: -; DNA: TGTGCCAGCTCACCACCGGGGGCAGGGGGAAACACTGAAGCTTTCTTT; CDR3: CASSPPGAGGNTEAFF
J: TRBJ2-1; D: TRBD2; V: TRBV4-2; size: -; DNA: TGTGCCAGCAGCCATCCTACCGGGACTAGCGGGCGGAGCTCCTACAATGAGCAGTTCTTC; CDR3: CASSHPTGTSGRSSYNEQFF
J: TRBJ1-1; D: -; V: TRBV29-1; size: once; DNA: TGCAGCGCTATCGTCACTGAAGCTTTCTTT; CDR3: CSAIVTEAFF
J: TRBJ2-7; D: -; V: TRBV2; size: -; DNA: TGTGCCAGCAGTGTCGGACTTAGCTACGAGCAGTACTTC; CDR3: CASSVGLSYEQYF
J: TRBJ1-2; D: TRBD1; V: TRBV5-1; size: -; DNA: TGCGCCAGCAGCTTGCAACAGGGGTTGAGCTACACCTTC; CDR3: CASSLQQGLSYTF
J: TRBJ2-3; D: -; V: TRBV5-1; size: few; DNA: TGCGCCAGCAGCCAAACGAGTGGGAGCAGCACAGATACGCAGTATTTT; CDR3: CASSQTSGSSTDTQYF